Described below is a single T cell receptor (beta chain) sequence and its context. The PCR ran on 60 Vbeta and 13 Jbeta primers. Sequencing used immunoSEQ multiplex PCR; TCRdb keeps in-frame clones, though not all of them. The table records about 110,000 clones, around 66% of them present only once. Germline CDR1 reads SNHLY; CDR2 reads FYNNEI. The V gene end was trimmed by 5 bases and the J gene end by 5 bases; junction bases not matched to a gene: 8. The CDR3 has 14 amino acids. The sample is drawn from a study of cytomegalovirus exposure and HLA in healthy donors. This sequence originates from a young man in good health and CMV-seropositive. The sequenced sample consisted of PBMCs. The V gene is TRBV2, the J gene TRBJ1-2; 7 nucleotides agree with TRBD1. The CDR3 spells CASSQPGQRYGYTF. For the CDR3, the DNA is TGTGCCAGCAGTCAACCGGGACAGAGATATGGCTACACCTTC.